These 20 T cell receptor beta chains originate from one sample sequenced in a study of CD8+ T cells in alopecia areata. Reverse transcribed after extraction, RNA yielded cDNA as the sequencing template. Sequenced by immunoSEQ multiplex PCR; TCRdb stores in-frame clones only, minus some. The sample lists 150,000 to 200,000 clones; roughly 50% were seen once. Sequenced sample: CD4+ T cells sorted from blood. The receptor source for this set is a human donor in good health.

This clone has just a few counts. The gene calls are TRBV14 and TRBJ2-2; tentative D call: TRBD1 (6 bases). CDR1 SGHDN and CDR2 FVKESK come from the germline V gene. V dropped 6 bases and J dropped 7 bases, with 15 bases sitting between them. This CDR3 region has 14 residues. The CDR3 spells CASRPTGLDGELFF. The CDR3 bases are TGTGCCAGCAGACCGACAGGATTGGACGGGGAGCTGTTTTTT. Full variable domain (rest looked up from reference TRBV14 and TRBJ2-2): EAGVTQFPSHSVIEKGQTVTLRCDPISGHDNLYWYRRVMGKEIKFLLHFVKESKQDESGMPNNRFLAERTGGTYSTLKVQPAELEDSGVYFCASRPTGLDGELFFGEGSRLTVL.

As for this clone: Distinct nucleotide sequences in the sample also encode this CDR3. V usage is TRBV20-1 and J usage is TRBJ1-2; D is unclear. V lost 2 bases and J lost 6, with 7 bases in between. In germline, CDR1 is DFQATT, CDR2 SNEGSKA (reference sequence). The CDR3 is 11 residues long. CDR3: CSARTGNGYTF. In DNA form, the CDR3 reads TGCAGTGCTAGAACTGGGAATGGCTACACCTTC.

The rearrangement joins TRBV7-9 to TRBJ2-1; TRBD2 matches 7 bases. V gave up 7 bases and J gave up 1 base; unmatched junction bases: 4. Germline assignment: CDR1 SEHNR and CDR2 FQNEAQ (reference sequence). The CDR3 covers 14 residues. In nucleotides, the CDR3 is TGTGCCAGCAAGCGGGACCAATCCTACAATGAGCAGTTCTTC. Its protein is CASKRDQSYNEQFF. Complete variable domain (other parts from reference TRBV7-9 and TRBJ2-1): DTGVSQNPRHKITKRGQNVTFRCDPISEHNRLYWYRQTLGQGPEFLTYFQNEAQLEKSRLLSDRFSAERPKGSFSTLEIQRTEQGDSAMYLCASKRDQSYNEQFFGPGTRLTVL.

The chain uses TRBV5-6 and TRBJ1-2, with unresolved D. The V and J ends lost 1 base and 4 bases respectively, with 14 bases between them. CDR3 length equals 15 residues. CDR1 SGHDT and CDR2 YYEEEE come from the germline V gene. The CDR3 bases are TGTGCCAGCAGCTTGCCGGGCGGAGATAGCTATGGCTACACCTTC. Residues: CASSLPGGDSYGYTF. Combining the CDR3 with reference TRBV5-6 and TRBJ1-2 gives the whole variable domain DAGVTQSPTHLIKTRGQQVTLRCSPKSGHDTVSWYQQALGQGPQFIFQYYEEEERQRGNFPDRFSGHQFPNYSSELNVNALLLGDSALYLCASSLPGGDSYGYTFGSGTRLTVV.

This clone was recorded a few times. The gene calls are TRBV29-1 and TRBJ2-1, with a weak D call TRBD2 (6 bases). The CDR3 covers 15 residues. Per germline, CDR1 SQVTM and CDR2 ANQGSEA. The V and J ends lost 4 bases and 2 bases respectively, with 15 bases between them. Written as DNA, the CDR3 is TGCAGCGTTGTCGGGGGAGAGGGCCCCTACAATGAGCAGTTCTTC. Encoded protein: CSVVGGEGPYNEQFF.

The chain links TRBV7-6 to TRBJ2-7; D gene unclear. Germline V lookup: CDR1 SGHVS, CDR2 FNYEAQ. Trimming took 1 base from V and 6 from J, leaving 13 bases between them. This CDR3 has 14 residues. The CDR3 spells CASSLGAGGGEQYF. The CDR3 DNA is TGTGCCAGCAGCTTAGGGGCAGGTGGCGGCGAGCAGTACTTC. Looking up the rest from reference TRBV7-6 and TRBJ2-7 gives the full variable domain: GAGVSQSPRYKVTKRGQDVALRCDPISGHVSLYWYRQALGQGPEFLTYFNYEAQQDKSGLPNDRFSAERPEGSISTLTIQRTEQRDSAMYRCASSLGAGGGEQYFGPGTRLTVT.

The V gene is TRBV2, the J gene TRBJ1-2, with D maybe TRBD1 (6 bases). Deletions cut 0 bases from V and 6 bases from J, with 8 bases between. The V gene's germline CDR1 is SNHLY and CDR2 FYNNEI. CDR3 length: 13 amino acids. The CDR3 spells CASSEAHRDGYTF. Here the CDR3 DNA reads TGTGCCAGCAGTGAAGCTCACAGGGATGGCTACACCTTC. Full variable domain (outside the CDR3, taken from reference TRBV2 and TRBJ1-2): EPEVTQTPSHQVTQMGQEVILRCVPISNHLYFYWYRQILGQKVEFLVSFYNNEISEKSEIFDDQFSVERPDGSNFTLKIRSTKLEDSAMYFCASSEAHRDGYTFGSGTRLTVV.

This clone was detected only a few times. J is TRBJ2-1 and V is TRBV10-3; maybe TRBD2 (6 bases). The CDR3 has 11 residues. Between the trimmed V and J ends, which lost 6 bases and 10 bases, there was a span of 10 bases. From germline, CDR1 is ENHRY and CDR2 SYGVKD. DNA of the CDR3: TGTGCCATCAGGCGGGAAAACGAGCAGTTCTTC. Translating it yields CAIRRENEQFF.

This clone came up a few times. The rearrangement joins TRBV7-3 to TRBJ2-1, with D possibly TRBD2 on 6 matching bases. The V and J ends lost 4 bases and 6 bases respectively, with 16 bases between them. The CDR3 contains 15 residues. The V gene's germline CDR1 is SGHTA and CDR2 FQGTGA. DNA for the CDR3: TGTGCCAGCAGCTCTAGTGGGGGGAGCACCAATGAGCAGTTCTTC. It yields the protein CASSSSGGSTNEQFF.

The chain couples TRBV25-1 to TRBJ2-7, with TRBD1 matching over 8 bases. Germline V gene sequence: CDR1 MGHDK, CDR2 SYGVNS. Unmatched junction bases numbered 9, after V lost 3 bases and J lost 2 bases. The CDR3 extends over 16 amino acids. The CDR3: CASSDRQGKSPYEQYF. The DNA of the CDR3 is TGTGCCAGCAGTGACCGACAGGGGAAAAGTCCCTACGAGCAGTACTTC.

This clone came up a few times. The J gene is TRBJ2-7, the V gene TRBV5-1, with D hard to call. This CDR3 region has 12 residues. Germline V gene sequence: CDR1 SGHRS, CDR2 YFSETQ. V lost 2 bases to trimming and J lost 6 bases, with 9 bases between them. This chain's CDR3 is CASSFPGPEQYF. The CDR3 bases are TGCGCCAGCAGCTTCCCAGGCCCCGAGCAGTACTTC.

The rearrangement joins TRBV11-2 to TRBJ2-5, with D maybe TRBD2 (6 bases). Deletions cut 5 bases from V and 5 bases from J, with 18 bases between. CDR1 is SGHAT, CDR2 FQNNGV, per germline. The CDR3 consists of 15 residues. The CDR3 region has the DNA TGTGCCAGCAGCCGCTCCATCGCGGGATTGGAGACCCAGTACTTC. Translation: CASSRSIAGLETQYF.

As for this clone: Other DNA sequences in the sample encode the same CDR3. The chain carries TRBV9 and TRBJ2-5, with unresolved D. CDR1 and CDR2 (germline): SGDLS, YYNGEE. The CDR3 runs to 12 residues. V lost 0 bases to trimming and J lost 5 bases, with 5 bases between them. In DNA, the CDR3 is TGTGCCAGCAGCGTAGGAGAGGAGACCCAGTACTTC. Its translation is CASSVGEETQYF.

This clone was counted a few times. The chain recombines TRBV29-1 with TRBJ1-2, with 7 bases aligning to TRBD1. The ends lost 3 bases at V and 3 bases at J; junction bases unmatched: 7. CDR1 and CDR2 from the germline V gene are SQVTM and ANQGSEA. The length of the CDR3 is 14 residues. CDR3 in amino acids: CSVDRGTVDYGYTF. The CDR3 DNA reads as TGCAGCGTTGACAGGGGGACAGTTGACTATGGCTACACCTTC.

Here the CDR3 reads CASSQDGTGAYSPLHF. The CDR3, as DNA: TGTGCCAGCAGCCAAGACGGGACAGGGGCCTATTCACCCCTCCACTTT. The V and J genes are TRBV27 and TRBJ1-6, with 10 positions matching TRBD1. The V and J ends lost 6 bases and 8 bases, in that order; junction bases with no gene match: 10. The CDR3 length is 16 residues. Germline loops: CDR1 MNHEY, CDR2 SMNVEV (reference sequence).

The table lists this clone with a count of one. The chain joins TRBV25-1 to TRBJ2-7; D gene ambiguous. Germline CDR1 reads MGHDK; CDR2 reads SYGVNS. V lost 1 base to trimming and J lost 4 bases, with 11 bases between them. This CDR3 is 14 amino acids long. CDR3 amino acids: CASSESLTFYEQYF. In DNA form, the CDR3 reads TGTGCCAGCAGTGAATCTCTCACCTTTTACGAGCAGTACTTC.

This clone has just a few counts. The CDR3 spells CSFTGNPGNTIYF. Here the CDR3 DNA reads TGCAGCTTCACAGGGAACCCTGGAAACACCATATATTTT. This chain uses TRBV29-1 with TRBJ1-3; perhaps TRBD1 as D (6 bases). From germline, CDR1 is SQVTM and CDR2 ANQGSEA. The CDR3 length is 13 residues. V lost 8 bases and J 2 bases, leaving 13 bases between the germline ends.

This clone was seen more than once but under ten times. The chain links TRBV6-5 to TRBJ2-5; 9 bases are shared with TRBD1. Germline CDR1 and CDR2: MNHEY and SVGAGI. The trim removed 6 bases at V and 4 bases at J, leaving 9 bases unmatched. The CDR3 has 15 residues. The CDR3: CASSRGQGGSETQYF. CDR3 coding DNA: TGTGCCAGCAGCCGGGGACAGGGAGGGTCAGAGACCCAGTACTTC.

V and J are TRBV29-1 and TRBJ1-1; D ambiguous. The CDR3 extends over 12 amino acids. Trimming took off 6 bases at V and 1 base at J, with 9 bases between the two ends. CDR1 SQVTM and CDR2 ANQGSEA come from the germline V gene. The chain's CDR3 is CSVATTNTEAFF. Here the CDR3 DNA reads TGCAGCGTAGCAACAACGAACACTGAAGCTTTCTTT.

The CDR3 here is CASSLAGGNYGYTF. The CDR3 bases are TGCGCCAGCAGCTTGGCAGGGGGGAACTATGGCTACACCTTC. The chain couples TRBV5-1 to TRBJ1-2; 7 bases fit TRBD1. Germline CDR1 and CDR2: SGHRS and YFSETQ. This CDR3 spans 14 amino acids. J gave up 2 bases and V 0 bases, and 1 base lay outside the gene matches.